The 27 T cell receptor beta chains listed next were all sequenced from one sample in a study of shared clonotypes between healthy human individuals. Naive CD8 cells were CD45RO-negative, positively selected for CCR7, excluding terminally differentiated effector memory CD45RA+ cells. The assay was immunoSEQ multiplex PCR, and TCRdb's table has in-frame clones only and misses some. This table holds millions of clones, about 95% found once. Sequencing was done on a sample of naive CD8+ T cells sorted from blood. These receptors all stem from a young man in good health.

This chain joins TRBV6-1 and TRBJ1-1; D not resolved. Germline loops: CDR1 MNHNS, CDR2 SASEGT. CDR3 length: 16 amino acids. The ends were cut back, 2 bases at V and 4 bases at J, with 17 bases in the middle. The CDR3 is CASSELAGLSGTEAFF. CDR3 coding DNA: TGTGCCAGCAGTGAACTTGCGGGTCTGAGCGGCACTGAAGCTTTCTTT.

A note on this clone: Other DNA sequences in this sample translate to the same CDR3. This chain joins TRBV28 and TRBJ1-1, with D uncertain. Germline V lookup: CDR1 MDHEN, CDR2 SYDVKM. This CDR3 is built from 13 residues. With 2 bases removed from V and 2 bases from J, the gap between germline ends came to 6 bases. CDR3 region: CASSLGSNTEAFF. As DNA, the CDR3 is TGTGCCAGCAGTTTAGGCAGCAACACTGAAGCTTTCTTT.

CDR3 residues: CASSPGGVILYEGNTIYF. CDR3 nucleotides: TGCGCCAGCAGCCCTGGAGGAGTTATTCTTTATGAGGGAAACACCATATATTTT. The V call is TRBV4-1, the J call TRBJ1-3; no definite D call. The CDR3 is 18 amino acids. The germline V and J ends were trimmed by 4 bases and 4 bases, with 23 bases remaining between them. CDR1 is MGHRA, CDR2 YSYEKL, per germline.

Of note for this clone: Other DNA sequences within the sample encode an identical CDR3. The V gene is TRBV19, the J gene TRBJ2-7; possibly TRBD2 for D (5 bases). The CDR3 covers 14 residues. Per the germline V gene, CDR1 is LNHDA and CDR2 is SQIVND (reference sequence). The ends were cut back, 3 bases at V and 0 bases at J, with 9 bases in the middle. The CDR3 nucleotides read TGTGCCAGTAGTATGACGGGGAGCTCCTACGAGCAGTACTTC. Protein sequence: CASSMTGSSYEQYF.

In the case of this clone: Other nucleotide sequences in the sample specify the same CDR3. The V and J genes are TRBV4-1 and TRBJ2-7; D is undetermined. Trimming cost V 1 base and J 2 bases, with 6 bases left between them. CDR3 size: 13 residues. The V gene's germline CDR1 is MGHRA and CDR2 YSYEKL. The CDR3, as DNA: TGCGCCAGCAGCCAAGGTCAGACCTACGAGCAGTACTTC. It encodes CASSQGQTYEQYF.

The CDR3 DNA reads as TGCGCCAGCAGCTACCAGGGGGACTACTACGAGCAGTACTTC. This encodes CASSYQGDYYEQYF. The rearrangement joins TRBV4-1 to TRBJ2-7, with D perhaps assigned TRBD1 or TRBD2 (7 bases each). The germline V gene has CDR1 MGHRA and CDR2 YSYEKL. The ends were cut back, 5 bases at V and 3 bases at J, with 14 bases in the middle. The CDR3 extends over 14 amino acids.

The chain uses TRBV30 and TRBJ1-2; TRBD1 matches at 10 bases. The CDR3 totals 14 residues. Germline V gene sequence: CDR1 GTSNPN, CDR2 SVGIG (reference sequence). V was clipped by 2 bases and J by 5 bases; unmatched bases: 5. The CDR3 sequence is CAWSTGQGVYGYTF. The CDR3 DNA follows: TGTGCCTGGAGTACAGGACAGGGGGTATATGGCTACACCTTC.

The V gene is TRBV30, the J gene TRBJ2-7, with 13 bases fitting TRBD2. Trimming removed 5 bases from V and 2 bases from J; junction bases left unmatched: 6. Germline V lookup: CDR1 GTSNPN, CDR2 SVGIG (reference sequence). CDR3 size: 15 residues. The CDR3 sequence: CAWDPGTSGTYEQYF. Here the CDR3 DNA reads TGTGCCTGGGACCCGGGGACTAGCGGGACCTACGAGCAGTACTTC. The full variable domain, its missing parts supplied by reference TRBV30 and TRBJ2-7, is SQTIHQWPATLVQPVGSPLSLECTVEGTSNPNLYWYRQAAGRGLQLLFYSVGIGQISSEVPQNLSASRPQDRQFILSSKKLLLSDSGFYLCAWDPGTSGTYEQYFGPGTRLTVT.

This clone was counted a single time. The rearrangement links TRBV13 to TRBJ2-3, with 9 positions matching TRBD2. This CDR3 has 17 residues. The germline V gene encodes CDR1 PRHDT and CDR2 FYEKMQ (reference sequence). Losses at the gene ends were 5 bases for V and 6 bases for J; bases not matched to a gene: 15. CDR3 nucleotides: TGTGCCAGCAGCCCTTGGGGTGAGGGCAGCGGGGGGGATACGCAGTATTTT. This sequence encodes CASSPWGEGSGGDTQYF.

The CDR3 loop is CASSVDRESSGNTIYF. CDR3 nucleotide sequence: TGTGCCAGCAGCGTGGACAGGGAGAGCTCTGGAAACACCATATATTTT. The rearrangement links TRBV28 to TRBJ1-3, with 8 bases aligning to TRBD1. This CDR3 comprises 16 residues. After removal of 6 bases from V and 0 bases from J, the junction contained 7 bases not matched to a gene. The germline V gene encodes CDR1 MDHEN and CDR2 SYDVKM.

This chain uses TRBV19 with TRBJ2-7, with TRBD1 matching 8 bases. The germline V gene has CDR1 LNHDA and CDR2 SQIVND (reference sequence). This CDR3 region has 15 residues. After removal of 3 bases from V and 5 bases from J, the junction contained 9 bases not matched to a gene. The CDR3 DNA reads as TGTGCCAGTAGTATGATGTCAGGGGGCTTGAACGAGCAGTACTTC. Translated: CASSMMSGGLNEQYF.

Of note for this clone: This sample also contains other DNA sequences that code for the same CDR3. This chain connects TRBV4-1 to TRBJ1-1; TRBD1 might be the D (5 bases). The CDR3 runs 15 residues. Trimming took 4 bases from V and 0 from J, leaving 12 bases between them. CDR1 is MGHRA, CDR2 YSYEKL, per germline. The CDR3 loop is CASSPRAVMNTEAFF. The CDR3 nucleotides read TGCGCCAGCAGCCCCAGGGCAGTGATGAACACTGAAGCTTTCTTT.

The rearrangement joins TRBV29-1 to TRBJ1-2; 9 nucleotides align to TRBD1. Germline assignment: CDR1 SQVTM and CDR2 ANQGSEA. CDR3 length: 14 amino acids. Losses at the gene ends were 7 bases for V and 4 bases for J; bases not matched to a gene: 10. This chain's CDR3 is CSDQQGAGSYGYTF. The CDR3 nucleotides read TGCAGCGACCAACAGGGGGCTGGCAGCTATGGCTACACCTTC.

This rearrangement joins TRBV28 to TRBJ1-3; D unresolved. This CDR3 comprises 14 residues. Germline V CDR1 and CDR2: MDHEN, SYDVKM. V gave up 6 bases and J gave up 4 bases, with 13 bases separating them. The CDR3 DNA follows: TGTGCCAGCAGACTTGATAGTCACGGAAACACCATATATTTT. It yields the protein CASRLDSHGNTIYF.

The chain recombines TRBV6-5 with TRBJ1-1, with D tentatively TRBD1 (5 bases). Germline V lookup: CDR1 MNHEY, CDR2 SVGAGI. The CDR3 has 11 amino acids. The V end lost 4 bases, the J end lost 12 bases, and 12 bases lay between the germline ends. The CDR3 protein is CASSSMGDPFF. The CDR3 DNA is TGTGCCAGCAGTTCTATGGGGGATCCTTTCTTT.

The chain employs TRBV4-1 and TRBJ2-6; TRBD1 aligns across 10 bases. Germline V gives CDR1 MGHRA, CDR2 YSYEKL. This CDR3 is 19 amino acids long. V lost 5 bases and J lost 3; bases outside the gene matches: 13. This CDR3 is CASSFRQGAPLVGANVLTF. DNA for the CDR3: TGCGCCAGCAGCTTCCGACAGGGGGCGCCGTTGGTTGGGGCCAACGTCCTGACTTTC.

This rearrangement joins TRBV4-1 to TRBJ2-2; the match to TRBD2 covers 8 bases. CDR3 length: 15 residues. Germline values: CDR1 MGHRA, CDR2 YSYEKL. V was pared by 1 base and J by 6 bases, with 4 bases of the junction left unmatched. CDR3 sequence: CASSQGGSGAGELFF. Here the CDR3 DNA reads TGCGCCAGCAGCCAAGGGGGTAGCGGGGCCGGGGAGCTGTTTTTT.

The chain joins TRBV7-9 to TRBJ1-1; D is undetermined. V lost 5 bases and J lost 1, with 5 bases in between. The CDR3 covers 12 residues. Germline V gives CDR1 SEHNR, CDR2 FQNEAQ (reference sequence). The CDR3 spells CASSKANTEAFF. The CDR3 DNA sequence: TGTGCCAGCAGCAAAGCGAACACTGAAGCTTTCTTT.

The chain has TRBV7-9 and TRBJ2-2; the D gene is possibly TRBD2 (5 bases). Trimming took 1 base from V and 6 from J, leaving 15 bases between them. The CDR3 spans 16 residues. Germline CDR1 reads SEHNR; CDR2 reads FQNEAQ (reference sequence). CDR3 region: CASSLDTTRLAGELFF. The CDR3 DNA reads TGTGCCAGCAGCTTAGACACAACTAGGCTCGCCGGGGAGCTGTTTTTT.

The chain employs TRBV10-3 and TRBJ2-1; D not resolved. The CDR3 has 13 amino acids. V dropped 6 bases and J dropped 7 bases, with 13 bases sitting between them. Germline loops: CDR1 ENHRY, CDR2 SYGVKD. CDR3 loop: CAISGWEGNEQFF. CDR3 sequence (DNA): TGTGCCATCAGCGGGTGGGAAGGGAATGAGCAGTTCTTC.

V gene TRBV5-1 combines with J gene TRBJ2-7; D is ambiguous. The V and J ends lost 4 bases and 6 bases respectively, with 5 bases between them. Germline values: CDR1 SGHRS, CDR2 YFSETQ. The length of the CDR3 is 10 residues. CDR3 coding DNA: TGCGCCAGCAGCACCCTCGAGCAGTACTTC. This codes for CASSTLEQYF.

This chain connects TRBV1 to TRBJ1-2; the D call of TRBD1 is as the table states it, not checked on the DNA. TRBV1 is a known pseudogene. CDR3 size: 16 residues. CDR3 bases: TGCACCAGCAGCCAAGATGTGACAGCCTTAAACTATGGCTACACCTTC. It encodes CTSSQDVTALNYGYTF.

The chain couples TRBV13 to TRBJ2-1; 9 bases are a match to TRBD2. J was trimmed by 4 bases and V by 2 bases; bases with no gene match: 3. The germline V gene has CDR1 PRHDT and CDR2 FYEKMQ (reference sequence). The CDR3 runs to 15 residues. CDR3 in DNA: TGTGCCAGCAGCTTACTAGCGGGAAAGTACAATGAGCAGTTCTTC. This gives the protein CASSLLAGKYNEQFF.

The chain joins TRBV10-1 to TRBJ2-1; TRBD2 agrees at 8 bases. Germline loops: CDR1 WNHNN, CDR2 SYGVQD (reference sequence). The CDR3 is 15 amino acids. Unmatched junction bases numbered 3, after V lost 3 bases and J lost 2 bases. The CDR3 DNA reads TGCGCCAGCAGTGACACTAGCGGAACCTACAATGAGCAGTTCTTC. Translated, it gives CASSDTSGTYNEQFF.

The rearrangement joins TRBV7-3 to TRBJ2-7, with TRBD1 as a possible D gene (5 bases). The CDR3 sequence is 15 residues long. Trimming left V 0 bases short and J 0 bases short, with 9 bases between. CDR1 is SGHTA, CDR2 FQGTGA, per germline. The DNA of the CDR3 is TGTGCCAGCAGCTTAACGTTAGGGGCCTCCTACGAGCAGTACTTC. Its translation is CASSLTLGASYEQYF.

On this clone itself: The junction differs from germline at one of its ends, possibly a read error. The rearrangement uses TRBV5-4 and TRBJ1-2; D might be TRBD1 (5 bases). The CDR3 has 17 residues. CDR1 and CDR2 (germline): SGHNT, YYREEE (reference sequence). In DNA, the CDR3 is TGTGCCAGCAGCTTGGAGGGGCAGGCGTACGCTAACTATGGCCACACCTTC. Protein: CASSLEGQAYANYGHTF.

As to this clone: The same CDR3 arises from other DNA sequences in this sample as well. The chain has TRBV6-5 and TRBJ1-5, with D uncertain. Germline V gene lookup returns CDR1 MNHEY and CDR2 SVGAGI. The CDR3 totals 14 residues. V was shortened by 1 base and J by 4 bases, with 8 bases between the two germline ends. The CDR3 sequence is CASSYLGVNQPQHF. The CDR3 region has the DNA TGTGCCAGCAGTTACTTAGGAGTTAATCAGCCCCAGCATTTT.